Listed below are T cell receptor beta chains from one sample, sequenced in a study of metastatic and nonmetastatic thyroid tumors. TCRdb redid the clone calls on the PCR reads using MiXCR. The top ten hold approximately 3.5% of the sample, which has 20,000 to 30,000 clones, about 15% seen once. Sample: blood. Receptors were obtained from a female donor with papillary thyroid cancer or a benign thyroid nodule (not recorded which). Some clones in this sample may be carry-over from other donors' samples. The CDR3 runs from the conserved cysteine through the conserved F or W. Fields, in order: CDR3 protein, clone size, J gene, V gene. Expanded clones get a size class; other rows say once, few or many, or leave the size out.

CDR3aa: CASSEWQGISTDTQYF; abundance: many; j_gene: TRBJ2-3; v_gene: TRBV10-2
CDR3aa: CASSLIGRLGTDTQYF; abundance: many; j_gene: TRBJ2-3; v_gene: TRBV5-1
CDR3aa: CAWSLTSNSPLHF; abundance: many; j_gene: TRBJ1-6; v_gene: TRBV30
CDR3aa: CASSPQGQPQHF; abundance: many; j_gene: TRBJ1-5; v_gene: TRBV28
CDR3aa: CASSLLSGKLFF; abundance: many; j_gene: TRBJ1-4; v_gene: TRBV28
CDR3aa: CASSSGLVGDEQFF; abundance: many; j_gene: TRBJ2-1; v_gene: TRBV7-9
CDR3aa: CASSVGILEYF; abundance: few; j_gene: TRBJ2-7; v_gene: TRBV6-1
CDR3aa: CASSWGGTGGNYEQYF; abundance: many; j_gene: TRBJ2-7; v_gene: TRBV11-1
CDR3aa: CASSFETSGRTDTQYF; abundance: many; j_gene: TRBJ2-3; v_gene: TRBV11-1
CDR3aa: CAWGRGGVTYEQYF; abundance: medium-sized; j_gene: TRBJ2-7; v_gene: TRBV30
CDR3aa: CASSGLPLGTGELFF; abundance: -; j_gene: TRBJ2-2; v_gene: TRBV12-3/TRBV12-4
CDR3aa: CAWSAGQRYEQYF; abundance: -; j_gene: TRBJ2-7; v_gene: TRBV30
CDR3aa: CATSLEAGQGHEQYF; abundance: many; j_gene: TRBJ2-7; v_gene: TRBV15
CDR3aa: CASSSRQGVIYEQYF; abundance: medium-sized; j_gene: TRBJ2-7; v_gene: TRBV19
CDR3aa: CASSLAGGRESEAFF; abundance: many; j_gene: TRBJ1-1; v_gene: TRBV5-4
CDR3aa: CASRESGRAYEQYF; abundance: medium-sized; j_gene: TRBJ2-7; v_gene: TRBV6-1
CDR3aa: CAWSVTGTPNEQFF; abundance: many; j_gene: TRBJ2-1; v_gene: TRBV30
CDR3aa: CSSSPELSGANVLTF; abundance: many; j_gene: TRBJ2-6; v_gene: TRBV20-1
CDR3aa: CASSRTRLETQYF; abundance: many; j_gene: TRBJ2-5; v_gene: TRBV3-1
CDR3aa: CASSLWQGNEQFF; abundance: many; j_gene: TRBJ2-1; v_gene: TRBV12-3/TRBV12-4
CDR3aa: CASSPTDSNQPQHF; abundance: few; j_gene: TRBJ1-5; v_gene: TRBV11-2
CDR3aa: CARSEMDYQPQHF; abundance: -; j_gene: TRBJ1-5; v_gene: TRBV6-1
CDR3aa: CASSQGQGAGNTIYF; abundance: medium-sized; j_gene: TRBJ1-3; v_gene: TRBV4-1
CDR3aa: CSAHNRGRAETQYF; abundance: many; j_gene: TRBJ2-5; v_gene: TRBV20-1